This entry features one TCR beta chain sequence. Its specificity is not known. The data are from a study of blood T cells in healthy people across ages. Study outcomes and limitations: Fewer expanded clones and more diversity marked long-lived versus aged donors. Naive T cell percentage and TCR beta diversity correlated strongly.

The trim removed 7 bases at V and 2 bases at J, leaving 7 bases unmatched. In germline, CDR1 is SQVTM, CDR2 ANQGSEA. The CDR3 extends over 16 amino acids. Then a second PCR, running about 6 to 12 cycles, was carried out with a sample-barcoded 5' primer and a J-beta primer mix. Each TCR beta cDNA got a 12-nucleotide random molecular identifier. TCRdb re-derived calls from the 5' RACE reads in MiXCR, one entry per CDR3 protein. The sample yields about 970,000 distinct CDR3 sequences, approximately 50% seen once. The source material was blood. The source is a woman aged 60-70 years in good health. This sequence joins TRBV29-1 and TRBJ2-6, with 11 bases matching TRBD1. CDR3 protein: CSAVGTGGAGANVLTF. CDR3 DNA sequence: TGCAGCGCCGTTGGGACAGGGGGTGCTGGGGCCAACGTCCTGACTTTC.